The 10 T cell receptor beta chains given below trace back to one sample, sequenced in a study of cytomegalovirus exposure and HLA in healthy donors. 13 Jbeta primers and 60 Vbeta primers were used for the PCR. Clones were sequenced by immunoSEQ multiplex PCR, and TCRdb holds only the in-frame ones, with some missing. This table has more than 85,000 clones, roughly 80% appearing once. The sample comprised PBMCs. These receptors all come from a woman in her twenties or thirties in good health and CMV-seronegative.

V usage is TRBV21-1 and J usage is TRBJ1-1; TRBD1, the table's D call, lacks a check against the DNA. TRBV21-1 has pseudogene status. This CDR3 region has 15 residues. CDR3 sequence reads: CASPRDRDLLAEAFF. DNA of the CDR3: TGTGCCAGCCCCCGGGACAGGGACCTCTTGGCTGAAGCTTTCTTT.

This clone came up a few times. The genes are TRBV5-1 and TRBJ1-4, with a tentative D call TRBD1 (5 bases). The CDR3 has 14 amino acids. Trimming removed 0 bases from V and 5 bases from J, with 8 bases in between. CDR1 and CDR2 (germline): SGHRS, YFSETQ. Here the CDR3 reads CASSLAGMNEKLFF. The CDR3 DNA sequence: TGCGCCAGCAGCTTGGCAGGGATGAATGAAAAACTGTTTTTT.

The chain carries TRBV6-4 and TRBJ2-7, with 8 bases that match TRBD1. The CDR3 loop spans 15 amino acids. Germline V gene data show CDR1 as MRHNA and CDR2 as SNTAGT. The J segment lost 2 bases and the V segment lost 7 bases, leaving 10 bases of the junction unmatched. The CDR3 here is CASIRRQGTTYEQYF. CDR3 nucleotides: TGTGCCAGCATCCGAAGACAGGGGACCACCTACGAGCAGTACTTC.

This chain uses TRBV4-1 with TRBJ1-1, with 7 bases lining up with TRBD1. The V segment lost 4 bases and the J segment 0 bases; nucleotides outside the gene matches: 5. Germline CDR1 reads MGHRA; CDR2 reads YSYEKL. This CDR3 has 15 amino acids. As DNA, the CDR3 is TGCGCCAGCAGCCCAGTGGGACAGCTGAACACTGAAGCTTTCTTT. This translates into CASSPVGQLNTEAFF.

The V gene is TRBV7-2, the J gene TRBJ2-1; D not resolved. The V gene's germline CDR1 is SGHTA and CDR2 FQGNSA. Trimming shortened V by 5 bases and J by 8 bases, and 7 bases separated the two germline ends. The CDR3 runs 11 residues. CDR3 nucleotide sequence: TGTGCCAGCAGCCCGCGCTATGAGCAGTTCTTC. This sequence encodes CASSPRYEQFF.

The chain couples TRBV6-5 to TRBJ2-1; TRBD2 matches 10 bases. The CDR3 length is 15 residues. Germline assignment: CDR1 MNHEY and CDR2 SVGAGI. Germline trimming cut 6 bases from V and 6 bases from J; bases unmatched to any gene: 8. CDR3: CASRSGTSETNEQFF. The DNA for the CDR3 is TGTGCCAGCAGGTCCGGGACTAGCGAAACCAATGAGCAGTTCTTC.

This clone occurred once. This chain joins TRBV29-1 and TRBJ2-1; 7 positions agree with TRBD1. Unmatched junction bases numbered 14, after V lost 0 bases and J lost 6 bases. In germline, CDR1 is SQVTM, CDR2 ANQGSEA. The CDR3 has 17 amino acids. The CDR3 DNA reads TGCAGCGTTGAAGATCTCTCCACAGGGGTGAATCTCAATGAGCAGTTCTTC. Protein: CSVEDLSTGVNLNEQFF.

The chain has TRBV27 and TRBJ1-1; a possible D gene is TRBD1 (6 bases). The CDR3 has 13 residues. Trimming left V 0 bases short and J 4 bases short, with 6 bases between. CDR1 is MNHEY, CDR2 SMNVEV, per germline (reference sequence). CDR3 sequence: CASSLSGATEAFF. CDR3 DNA sequence: TGTGCCAGCAGTTTATCGGGGGCCACTGAAGCTTTCTTT.

V and J are TRBV28 and TRBJ2-1; D is unresolved. The CDR3 is made up of 13 amino acids. The V gene's germline CDR1 is MDHEN and CDR2 SYDVKM. V was trimmed by 5 bases and J by 8 bases, leaving 13 bases between them. Written as DNA, the CDR3 is TGTGCCAGCAGTCGTACTCCCTTCCATGAGCAGTTCTTC. This codes for CASSRTPFHEQFF.

The chain joins TRBV5-4 to TRBJ2-7, with 9 bases aligning to TRBD1. V shed 5 bases and J 1 base; nucleotides not matched to a gene: 4. Germline V CDR1 and CDR2: SGHNT, YYREEE (reference sequence). The CDR3 runs to 14 residues. The CDR3 sequence: CASRGTGPSYEQYF. DNA of the CDR3: TGTGCCAGCAGAGGGACAGGGCCTTCCTACGAGCAGTACTTC.